Below are 4 T cell receptor beta chains sequenced from a single sample in a study of cytomegalovirus exposure and HLA in healthy donors. With 60 Vbeta and 13 Jbeta primers, the PCR was carried out. Some clones are missing from TCRdb's copy, which holds only in-frame ones; the method was immunoSEQ multiplex PCR. The sample lists about 130,000 clones, 65% to 80% occurring once. Sample: PBMCs. The source is a man aged 35-49 years in good health and CMV-seronegative.

J is TRBJ1-2 and V is TRBV28; the D is unclear. Germline V gene data show CDR1 as MDHEN and CDR2 as SYDVKM. V lost 8 bases to trimming and J lost 7 bases, with 17 bases between them. CDR3 length equals 13 residues. CDR3 protein: CASAEASGGGYTF. DNA for the CDR3: TGTGCCAGCGCCGAGGCCAGCGGCGGTGGCTACACCTTC.

This rearrangement joins TRBV28 to TRBJ1-4; 10 bases align to TRBD1. Trimming cost V 7 bases and J 6 bases; bases outside gene matches: 8. Germline V gene sequence: CDR1 MDHEN, CDR2 SYDVKM. The CDR3 runs to 15 residues. CDR3 region: CASTGVGTGDEKLFF. DNA for the CDR3: TGTGCCAGCACTGGAGTAGGGACAGGGGATGAAAAACTGTTTTTT.

This clone was observed a handful of times. This chain connects TRBV4-3 to TRBJ2-5, with 7 bases matching TRBD1. The CDR3 contains 13 residues. Germline V gene lookup returns CDR1 LGHNA and CDR2 YSLEER. J was trimmed by 5 bases and V by 10 bases; bases with no gene match: 10. CDR3 sequence (DNA): TGCGCCACCACTCCGGGACAGTGGGAGACCCAGTACTTC. It specifies CATTPGQWETQYF.

This clone turned up a few times. V gene TRBV27 combines with J gene TRBJ2-3; 9 bases are shared with TRBD1. This CDR3 region has 13 residues. CDR1 and CDR2 (germline): MNHEY, SMNVEV (reference sequence). V lost 6 bases and J lost 5; bases outside the gene matches: 3. The CDR3 DNA reads as TGTGCCAGCAGGCGGACAGGGGTAGATACGCAGTATTTT. Translation: CASRRTGVDTQYF.